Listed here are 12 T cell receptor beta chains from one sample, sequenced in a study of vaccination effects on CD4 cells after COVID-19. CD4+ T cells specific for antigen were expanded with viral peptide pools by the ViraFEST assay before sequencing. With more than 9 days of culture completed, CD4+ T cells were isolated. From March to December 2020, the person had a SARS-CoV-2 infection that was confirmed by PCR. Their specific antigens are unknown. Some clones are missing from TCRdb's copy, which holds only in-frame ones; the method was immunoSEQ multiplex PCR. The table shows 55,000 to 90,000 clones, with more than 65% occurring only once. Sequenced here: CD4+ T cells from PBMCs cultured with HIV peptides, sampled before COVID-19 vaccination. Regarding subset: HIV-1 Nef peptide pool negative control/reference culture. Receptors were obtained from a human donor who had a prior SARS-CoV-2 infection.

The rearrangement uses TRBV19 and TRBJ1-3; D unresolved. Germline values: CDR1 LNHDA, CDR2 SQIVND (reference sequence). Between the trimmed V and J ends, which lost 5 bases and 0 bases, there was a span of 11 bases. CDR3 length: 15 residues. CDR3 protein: CASSRSYYSGNTIYF. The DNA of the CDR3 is TGTGCCAGTAGTCGATCTTACTACTCTGGAAACACCATATATTTT. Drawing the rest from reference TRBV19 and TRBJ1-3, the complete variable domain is DGGITQSPKYLFRKEGQNVTLSCEQNLNHDAMYWYRQDPGQGLRLIYYSQIVNDFQKGDIAEGYSVSREKKESFPLTVTSAQKNPTAFYLCASSRSYYSGNTIYFGEGSWLTVV.

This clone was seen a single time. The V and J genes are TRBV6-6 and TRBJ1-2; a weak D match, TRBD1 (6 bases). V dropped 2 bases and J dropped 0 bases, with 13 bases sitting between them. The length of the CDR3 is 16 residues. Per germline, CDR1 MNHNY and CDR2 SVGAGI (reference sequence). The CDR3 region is CASSYADRRANYGYTF. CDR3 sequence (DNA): TGTGCCAGCAGTTACGCCGACAGGCGTGCTAACTATGGCTACACCTTC.

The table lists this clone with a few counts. CDR3 loop: CASSETSGNYNEQFF. In DNA form, the CDR3 reads TGCGCCAGCAGCGAGACTAGCGGGAACTACAATGAGCAGTTCTTC. J is TRBJ2-1 and V is TRBV5-1; 11 bases are shared with TRBD2. Germline CDR1 reads SGHRS; CDR2 reads YFSETQ. The ends lost 4 bases at V and 3 bases at J; junction bases unmatched: 3. The CDR3 consists of 15 residues.

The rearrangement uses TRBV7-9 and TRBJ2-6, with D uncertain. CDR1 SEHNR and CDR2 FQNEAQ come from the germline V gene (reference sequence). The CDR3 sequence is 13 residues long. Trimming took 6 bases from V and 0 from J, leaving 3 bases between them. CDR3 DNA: TGTGCCAGCAGTGGCTCTGGGGCCAACGTCCTGACTTTC. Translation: CASSGSGANVLTF.

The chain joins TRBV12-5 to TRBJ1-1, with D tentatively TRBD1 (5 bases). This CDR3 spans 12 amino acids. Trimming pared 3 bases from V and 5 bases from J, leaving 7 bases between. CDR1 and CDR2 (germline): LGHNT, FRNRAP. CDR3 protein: CASGFQGTEAFF. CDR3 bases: TGTGCTAGTGGTTTTCAGGGAACTGAAGCTTTCTTT.

This CDR3 reads CASSMRQIYGYTF. In DNA form, the CDR3 reads TGTGCCAGTAGTATGCGCCAGATTTATGGCTACACCTTC. The chain recombines TRBV19 with TRBJ1-2; D ambiguous. With 3 bases removed from V and 5 bases from J, the gap between germline ends came to 10 bases. Germline V gives CDR1 LNHDA, CDR2 SQIVND (reference sequence). This CDR3 is built from 13 residues.

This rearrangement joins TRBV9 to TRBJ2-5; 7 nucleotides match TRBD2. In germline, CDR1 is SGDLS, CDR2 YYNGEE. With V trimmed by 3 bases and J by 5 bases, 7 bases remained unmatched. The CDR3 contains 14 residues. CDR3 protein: CASSAWTGGETQYF. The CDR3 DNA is TGTGCCAGCAGCGCCTGGACCGGGGGGGAGACCCAGTACTTC.

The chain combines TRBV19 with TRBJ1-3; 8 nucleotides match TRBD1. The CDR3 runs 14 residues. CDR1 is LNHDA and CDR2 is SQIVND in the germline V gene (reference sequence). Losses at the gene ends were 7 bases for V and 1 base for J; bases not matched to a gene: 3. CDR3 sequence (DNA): TGTGCCAGTAAACAGGGGGTATCTGGAAACACCATATATTTT. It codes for CASKQGVSGNTIYF.

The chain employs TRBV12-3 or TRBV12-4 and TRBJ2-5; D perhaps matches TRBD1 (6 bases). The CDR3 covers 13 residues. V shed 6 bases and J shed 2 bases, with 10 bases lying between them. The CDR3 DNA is TGTGCCAGCAGACCAGGGGAGCAAGAGACCCAGTACTTC. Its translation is CASRPGEQETQYF.

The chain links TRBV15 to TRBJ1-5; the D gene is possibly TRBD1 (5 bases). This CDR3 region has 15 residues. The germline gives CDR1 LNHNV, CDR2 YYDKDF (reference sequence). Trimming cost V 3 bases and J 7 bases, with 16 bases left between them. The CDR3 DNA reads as TGTGCCACCAGCAGCGCCCAGGGTCGGACCCAGCCCCAGCATTTT. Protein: CATSSAQGRTQPQHF.

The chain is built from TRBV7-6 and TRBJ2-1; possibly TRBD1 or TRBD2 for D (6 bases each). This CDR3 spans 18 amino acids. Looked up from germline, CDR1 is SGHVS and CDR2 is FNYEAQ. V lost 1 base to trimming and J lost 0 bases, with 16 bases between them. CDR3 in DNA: TGTGCCAGCAGCTTAGGTCTGAGGGGGGCCGACTCCTACAATGAGCAGTTCTTC. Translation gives CASSLGLRGADSYNEQFF. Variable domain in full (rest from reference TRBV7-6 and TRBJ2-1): GAGVSQSPRYKVTKRGQDVALRCDPISGHVSLYWYRQALGQGPEFLTYFNYEAQQDKSGLPNDRFSAERPEGSISTLTIQRTEQRDSAMYRCASSLGLRGADSYNEQFFGPGTRLTVL.

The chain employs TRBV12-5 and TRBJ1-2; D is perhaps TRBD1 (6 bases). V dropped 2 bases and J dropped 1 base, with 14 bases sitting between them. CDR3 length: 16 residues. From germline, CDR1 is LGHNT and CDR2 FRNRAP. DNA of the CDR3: TGTGCTAGTGGTTTGCCGCCCGGACAGATTAACTATGGCTACACCTTC. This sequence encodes CASGLPPGQINYGYTF.